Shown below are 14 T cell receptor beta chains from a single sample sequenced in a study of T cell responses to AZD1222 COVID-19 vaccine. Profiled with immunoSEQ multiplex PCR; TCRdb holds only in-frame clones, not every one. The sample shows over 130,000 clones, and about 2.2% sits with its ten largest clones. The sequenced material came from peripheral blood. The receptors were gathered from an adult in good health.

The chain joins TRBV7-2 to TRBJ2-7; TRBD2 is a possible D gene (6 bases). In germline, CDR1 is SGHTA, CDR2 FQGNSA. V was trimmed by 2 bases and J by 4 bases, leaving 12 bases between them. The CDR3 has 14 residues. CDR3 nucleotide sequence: TGTGCCAGCAGCTTATATGGGGGGAGGTACGAGCAGTACTTC. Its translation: CASSLYGGRYEQYF.

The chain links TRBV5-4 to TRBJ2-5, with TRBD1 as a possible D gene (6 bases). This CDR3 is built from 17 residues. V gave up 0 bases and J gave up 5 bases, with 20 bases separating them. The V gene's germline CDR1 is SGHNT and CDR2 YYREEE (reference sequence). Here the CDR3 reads CASSLEIGQGISETQYF. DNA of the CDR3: TGTGCCAGCAGCTTGGAAATCGGTCAGGGGATTTCGGAGACCCAGTACTTC. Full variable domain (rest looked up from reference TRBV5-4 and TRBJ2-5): ETGVTQSPTHLIKTRGQQVTLRCSSQSGHNTVSWYQQALGQGPQFIFQYYREEENGRGNFPPRFSGLQFPNYSSELNVNALELDDSALYLCASSLEIGQGISETQYFGPGTRLLVL.

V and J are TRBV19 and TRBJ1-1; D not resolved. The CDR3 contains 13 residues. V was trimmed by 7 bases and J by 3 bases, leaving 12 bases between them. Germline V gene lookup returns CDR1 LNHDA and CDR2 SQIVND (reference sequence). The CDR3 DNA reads TGTGCCAGTAAGATCGACGAGGACACTGAAGCTTTCTTT. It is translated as CASKIDEDTEAFF.

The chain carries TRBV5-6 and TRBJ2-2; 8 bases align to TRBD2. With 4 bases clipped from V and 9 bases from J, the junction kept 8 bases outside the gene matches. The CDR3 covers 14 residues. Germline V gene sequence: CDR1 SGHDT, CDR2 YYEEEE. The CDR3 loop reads CASSPSGGVWELFF. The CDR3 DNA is TGTGCCAGCAGCCCCTCGGGGGGGGTCTGGGAGCTGTTTTTT. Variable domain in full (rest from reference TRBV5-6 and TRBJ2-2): DAGVTQSPTHLIKTRGQQVTLRCSPKSGHDTVSWYQQALGQGPQFIFQYYEEEERQRGNFPDRFSGHQFPNYSSELNVNALLLGDSALYLCASSPSGGVWELFFGEGSRLTVL.

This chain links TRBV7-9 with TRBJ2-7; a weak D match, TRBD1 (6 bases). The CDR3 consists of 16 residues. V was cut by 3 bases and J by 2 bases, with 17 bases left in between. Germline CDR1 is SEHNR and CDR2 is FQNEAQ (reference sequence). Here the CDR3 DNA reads TGTGCCAGCAGCTTTGGGACACCTGGGAAAACCTACGAGCAGTACTTC. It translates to CASSFGTPGKTYEQYF.

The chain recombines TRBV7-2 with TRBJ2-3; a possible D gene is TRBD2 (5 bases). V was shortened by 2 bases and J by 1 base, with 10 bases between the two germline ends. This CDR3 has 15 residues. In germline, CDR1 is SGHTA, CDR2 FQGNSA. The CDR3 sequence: CASSLSGMRTDTQYF. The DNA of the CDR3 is TGTGCCAGCAGCTTATCGGGGATGCGCACAGATACGCAGTATTTT.

The CDR3 sequence is CASSQDLTYEQYF. CDR3 bases: TGTGCCAGCAGCCAAGACCTCACCTACGAGCAGTACTTC. V and J are TRBV4-2 and TRBJ2-7; D gene uncertain. CDR3 length: 13 amino acids. Trimming removed 0 bases from V and 2 bases from J, with 5 bases in between. Germline V CDR1 and CDR2: LGHNA, YNFKEQ.

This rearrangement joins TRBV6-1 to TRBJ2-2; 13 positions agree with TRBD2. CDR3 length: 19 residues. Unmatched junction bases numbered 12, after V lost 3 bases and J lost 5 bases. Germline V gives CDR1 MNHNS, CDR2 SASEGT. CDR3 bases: TGTGCCAGCAGTGATAGACTAGCGGGGGGTCTACGGGGTACCGGGGAGCTGTTTTTT. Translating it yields CASSDRLAGGLRGTGELFF.

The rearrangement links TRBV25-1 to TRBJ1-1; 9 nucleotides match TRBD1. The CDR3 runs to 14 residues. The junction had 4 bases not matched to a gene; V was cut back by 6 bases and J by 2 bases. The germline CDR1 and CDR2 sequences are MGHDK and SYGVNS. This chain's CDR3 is CASRGTGTNTEAFF. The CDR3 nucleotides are TGTGCCAGCAGGGGGACAGGGACAAACACTGAAGCTTTCTTT.

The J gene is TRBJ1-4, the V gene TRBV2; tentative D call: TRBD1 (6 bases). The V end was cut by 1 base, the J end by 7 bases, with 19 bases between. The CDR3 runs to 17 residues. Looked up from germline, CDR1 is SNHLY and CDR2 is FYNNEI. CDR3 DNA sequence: TGTGCCAGCAGTGAAGAAGCCCCCGGGGGCGGGAGTGAAAAACTGTTTTTT. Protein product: CASSEEAPGGGSEKLFF.

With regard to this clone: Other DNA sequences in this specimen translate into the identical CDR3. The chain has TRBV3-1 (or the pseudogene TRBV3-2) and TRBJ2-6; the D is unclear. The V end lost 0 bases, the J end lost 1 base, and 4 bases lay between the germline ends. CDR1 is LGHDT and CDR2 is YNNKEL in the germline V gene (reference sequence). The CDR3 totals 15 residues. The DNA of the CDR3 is TGTGCCAGCAGCCAAGACAGTTCTGGGGCCAACGTCCTGACTTTC. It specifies CASSQDSSGANVLTF.

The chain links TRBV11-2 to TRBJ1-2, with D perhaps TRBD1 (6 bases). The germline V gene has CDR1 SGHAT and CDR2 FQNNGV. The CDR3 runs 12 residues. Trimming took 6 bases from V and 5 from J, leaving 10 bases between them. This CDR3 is CASRGGGYGYTF. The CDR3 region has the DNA TGTGCCAGCAGAGGGGGTGGGTATGGCTACACCTTC.

The CDR3 reads CASSPPQGNRGETQYF. The CDR3 nucleotides are TGTGCCAGCAGCCCGCCCCAGGGGAATCGGGGGGAGACCCAGTACTTC. The chain links TRBV7-9 to TRBJ2-5; D may be TRBD1 or TRBD2 (6 bases each). CDR1 and CDR2 (germline): SEHNR, FQNEAQ (reference sequence). The ends were cut back, 5 bases at V and 5 bases at J, with 21 bases in the middle. This CDR3 has 16 amino acids.

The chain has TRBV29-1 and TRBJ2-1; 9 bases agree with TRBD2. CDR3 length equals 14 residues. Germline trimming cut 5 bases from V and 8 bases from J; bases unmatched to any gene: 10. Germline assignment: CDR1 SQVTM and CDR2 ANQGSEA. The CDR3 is CSVRASGEVDEQFF. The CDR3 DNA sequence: TGCAGCGTTAGGGCTAGCGGGGAGGTTGATGAGCAGTTCTTC.